This T cell receptor beta chain came from a study of T cell responses to AZD1222 COVID-19 vaccine. Concerning this clone: What it recognizes is unknown.

Study results and limitations: Among the donors, most were white British and more were female, and clonal diversity was possibly underestimated. Samples come after the peak T cell response, not at day 14.

Assay used: immunoSEQ multiplex PCR; TCRdb lists only in-frame clones, some missing. In the table there are 77,000 or so clones, 92% of which are singletons. The clonotype originates from an adult in good health. This material consisted of peripheral blood, taken on day 0 of MenACWY control vaccination.

The DNA for the CDR3 is TGTGCCAGCAGGAAGAATTCACCCCTCCACTTT. Amino acid sequence: CASRKNSPLHF. This chain connects TRBV28 to TRBJ1-6; no clear D gene. V was clipped by 6 bases and J by 7 bases, with 4 bases between them. CDR1 is MDHEN, CDR2 SYDVKM, per germline. The CDR3 is 11 amino acids.